What follows describes a single TCR beta chain. The antigen remains unidentified. This CDR3 contains 16 residues. V gave up 1 base and J gave up 4 bases, with 17 bases separating them. Germline assignment: CDR1 LGHNA and CDR2 YNFKEQ. The data are from a study of beta chain features in type 1 diabetes. Study as a whole: In all, some 100,000,000 sorted cells from all samples were analyzed. Whole-study results and caveats: The study left unresolved whether HLA type influences TCRB rearrangement. Diminished insertions and augmented deletions at VDJ junctions characterized type 1 diabetes patients. People with Type 1 diabetes carried modestly yet significantly shorter TCRB CDR3s in all four CD4+ subsets.

Roughly 100 mL of blood, on average, came from one heparinised draw per donor. The study reverse transcribed the entire isolated RNA, so it sequenced expressed TCRB transcripts. Data came from immunoSEQ multiplex PCR; TCRdb stores just in-frame clones and leaves some out. The sample includes more than 550,000 clones, roughly 13% of them seen just once. What was sequenced was naive CD4+ T cells from blood. The receptor's source is a man aged 18 to 30 with type 1 diabetes. The V gene is TRBV4-2, the J gene TRBJ2-7, with D perhaps TRBD1 or TRBD2 (5 bases each). The CDR3 loop reads CASSQGPRDPTYEQYF. CDR3 nucleotide sequence: TGTGCCAGCAGCCAAGGGCCTCGGGACCCAACATACGAGCAGTACTTC.